This T cell receptor (beta chain) was recorded in a study of T cells in Graves' hyperthyroidism and ophthalmopathy. Study overall: Peripheral blood was drawn at first diagnosis, prior to all treatment.

This sample holds PBMCs from roughly 10 ml fresh peripheral blood. The TCR beta CDR3 regions underwent amplification using RNA transcripts as the source. HTBI primers were used for first-round RT-PCR of the TCR CDR3. TCRdb redid the calling of the multiplex PCR reads with MiXCR, one entry per CDR3 protein. This table has some 760,000 distinct CDR3 sequences, less than 15% appearing once. Notes on the study in general: Most thyroid-expanded clonotypes above 0.001 were also found in blood.

CDR3 length equals 16 residues. Germline CDR1 reads SGHAT; CDR2 reads FQNNGV. The V end was cut by 2 bases, the J end by 4 bases, with 17 bases between. This clonotype was counted at least ten times. Antigen unknown. What was sequenced was blood. This sequence joins TRBV11-2 and TRBJ1-1, with a tentative D call TRBD1 (5 bases). This sequence was found in a woman in her late teens or twenties with Graves' hyperthyroidism. CDR3 residues: CASSLSIGGEGTEAFF. DNA of the CDR3: TGTGCCAGCAGCTTAAGTATCGGGGGGGAGGGCACTGAAGCTTTCTTT.